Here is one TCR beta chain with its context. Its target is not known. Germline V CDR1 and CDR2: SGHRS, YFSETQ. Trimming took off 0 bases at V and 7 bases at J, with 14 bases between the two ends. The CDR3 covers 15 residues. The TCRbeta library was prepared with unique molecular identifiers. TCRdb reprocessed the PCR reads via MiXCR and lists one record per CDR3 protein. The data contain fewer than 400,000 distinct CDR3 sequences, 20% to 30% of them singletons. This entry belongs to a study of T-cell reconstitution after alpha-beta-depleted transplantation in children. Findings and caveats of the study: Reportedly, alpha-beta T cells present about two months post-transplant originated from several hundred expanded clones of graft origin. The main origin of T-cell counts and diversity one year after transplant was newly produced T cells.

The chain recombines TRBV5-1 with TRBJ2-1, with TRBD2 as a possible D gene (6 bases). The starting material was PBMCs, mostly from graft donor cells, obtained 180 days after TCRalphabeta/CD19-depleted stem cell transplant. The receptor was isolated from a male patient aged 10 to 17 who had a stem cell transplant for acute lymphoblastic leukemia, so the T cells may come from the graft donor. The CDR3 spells CASSLVPGEVNEQFF. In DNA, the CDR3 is TGCGCCAGCAGCTTGGTCCCGGGGGAGGTGAATGAGCAGTTCTTC.